This section outlines one TCR beta chain sequence together with its context. CDR1 SGHKS and CDR2 YYEKEE come from the germline V gene (reference sequence). There are 15 residues in the CDR3. The V end lost 1 base, the J end lost 1 base, and 11 bases lay between the germline ends. The researchers put 200,000 CFSE-labeled responder cells into plates with 200,000 irradiated, violet-dye-labeled stimulator cells. Upon completion of the reaction, proliferating CFSE-low responders, both CD3+CD4+ and CD3+CD8+, were sorted. This record comes from a study of graft-versus-host responses after intestinal transplantation. Study-wide background: Recipients were given multivisceral, liver-intestinal, or isolated intestinal transplants.

This table comes from immunoSEQ multiplex PCR, and its TCRdb copy is limited to in-frame clones, with some not included. The sample comprises 13,000 to 15,000 clones, around 33% of which are singletons, and 1.9% rests with the top ten. Study-wide findings and caveats: In recipient marrow, GvH clones were found, and some appeared first in ileum or blood.

This receptor was taken from a human patient who received an intestinal transplant. The rearrangement links TRBV5-5 to TRBJ1-1; no clear D. Sequences were derived from alloreactive CD8+ T cells from a mixed lymphocyte reaction culture, sampled before intestinal transplant. Subset defined: CFSE-low proliferating T cells sorted from roughly six-day pre-transplant mixed lymphocyte reaction (GvH or HvG direction). CDR3 DNA: TGTGCCAGCAGCTTGATGGGCAGCTCGAACACTGAAGCTTTCTTT. Protein product: CASSLMGSSNTEAFF. Supplemented by reference TRBV5-5 and TRBJ1-1, the full variable domain reads DAGVTQSPTHLIKTRGQQVTLRCSPISGHKSVSWYQQVLGQGPQFIFQYYEKEERGRGNFPDRFSARQFPNYSSELNVNALLLGDSALYLCASSLMGSSNTEAFFGQGTRLTVV.